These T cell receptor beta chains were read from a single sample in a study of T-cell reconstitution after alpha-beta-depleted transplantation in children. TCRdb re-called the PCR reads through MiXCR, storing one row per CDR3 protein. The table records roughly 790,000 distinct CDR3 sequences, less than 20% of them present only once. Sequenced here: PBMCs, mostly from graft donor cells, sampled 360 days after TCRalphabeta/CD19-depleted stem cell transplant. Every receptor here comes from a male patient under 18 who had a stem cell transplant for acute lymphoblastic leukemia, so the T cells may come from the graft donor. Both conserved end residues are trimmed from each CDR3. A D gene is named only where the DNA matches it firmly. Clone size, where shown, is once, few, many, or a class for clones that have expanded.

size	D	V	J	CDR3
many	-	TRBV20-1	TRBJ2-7	SARDGYEQY
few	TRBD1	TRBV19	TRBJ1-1	ASSIGTGMFNTEAF
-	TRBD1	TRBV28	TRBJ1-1	ASSLSYRGGNTEAF
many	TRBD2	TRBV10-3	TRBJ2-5	ANLDGLAGEGLGETQY
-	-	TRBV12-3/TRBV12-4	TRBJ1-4	ASSTSGTGPINEKLF
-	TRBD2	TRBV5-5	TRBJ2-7	ASSLGASGSAYEQY
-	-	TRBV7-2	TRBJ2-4	ASSFQQLAKNIQY
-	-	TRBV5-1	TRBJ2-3	ASSPDDSLFTDTQY
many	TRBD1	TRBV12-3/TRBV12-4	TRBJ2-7	ASSLVQGAIYEQY
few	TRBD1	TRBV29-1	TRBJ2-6	SVVGQWAGANVLT
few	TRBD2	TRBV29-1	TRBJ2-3	SGFGLGNTDTQY
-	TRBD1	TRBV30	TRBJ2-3	AWTTGTVITDTQY
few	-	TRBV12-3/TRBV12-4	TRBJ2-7	ASRSPPGYEQY
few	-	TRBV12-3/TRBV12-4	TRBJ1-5	ASSHRVSQPQH
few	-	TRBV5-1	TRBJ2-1	ASREVGYNEQF
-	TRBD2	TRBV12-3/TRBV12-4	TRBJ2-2	ASRRPISGRTGELF
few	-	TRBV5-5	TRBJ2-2	ASSPMQGTGELF
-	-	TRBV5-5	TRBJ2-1	ASSLARGSRGYNEQF
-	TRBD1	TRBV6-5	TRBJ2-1	ASSYTMTGWVNEQF
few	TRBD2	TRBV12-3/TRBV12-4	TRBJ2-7	ASSLNPAGAREQY
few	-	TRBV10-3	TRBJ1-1	AISEWGLNTEAF
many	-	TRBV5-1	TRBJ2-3	ASRELPSLSTDTQY
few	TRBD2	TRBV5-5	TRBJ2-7	ASSNRTSGPYEQY
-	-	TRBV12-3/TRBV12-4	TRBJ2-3	ASRKPGADTQY
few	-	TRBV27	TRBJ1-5	ASSLESRQPQH
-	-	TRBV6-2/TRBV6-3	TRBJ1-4	ASSYSKVPSINEKLF
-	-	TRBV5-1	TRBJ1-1	ASSLNPLTVEAF
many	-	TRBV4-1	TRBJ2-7	ASSQGVRGSYEQY
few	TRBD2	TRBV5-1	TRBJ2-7	ASSLVLAGGRGYEQY
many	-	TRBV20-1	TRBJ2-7	SASRAGPSYEQY
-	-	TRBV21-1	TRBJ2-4	ASSKARAATILAKNIQY
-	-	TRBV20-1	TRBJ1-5	SAYQYSNQPQH
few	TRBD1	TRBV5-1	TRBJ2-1	ASSWGQELYNEQF